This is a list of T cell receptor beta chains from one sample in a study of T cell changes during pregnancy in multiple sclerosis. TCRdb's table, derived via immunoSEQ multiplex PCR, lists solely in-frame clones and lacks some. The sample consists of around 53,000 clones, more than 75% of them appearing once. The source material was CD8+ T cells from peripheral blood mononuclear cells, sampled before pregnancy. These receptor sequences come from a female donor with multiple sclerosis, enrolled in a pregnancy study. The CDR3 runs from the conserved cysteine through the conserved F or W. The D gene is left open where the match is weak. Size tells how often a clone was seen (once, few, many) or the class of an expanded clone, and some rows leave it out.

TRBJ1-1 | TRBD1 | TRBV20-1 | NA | TGCAGTGCTGGACAGGTTACTGAAGCTTTCTTT | CSAGQVTEAFF
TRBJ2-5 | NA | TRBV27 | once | TGTGCCAGCAGTTTATCGAGCGGGGAGACCCAGTACTTC | CASSLSSGETQYF
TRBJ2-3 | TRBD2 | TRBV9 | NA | TGTGCCAGCAGCGTGTCACTAGCGGGGAATGGCACAGATACGCAGTATTTT | CASSVSLAGNGTDTQYF
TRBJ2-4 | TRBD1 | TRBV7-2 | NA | TGTGCCAGCAGCTTAATCGTTCAAGGACAGGGGATCAAAAACATTCAGTACTTC | CASSLIVQGQGIKNIQYF
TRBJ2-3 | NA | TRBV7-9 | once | TGTGCCAGCAGCCCGCGGGACAGCTCCACAGATACGCAGTATTTT | CASSPRDSSTDTQYF
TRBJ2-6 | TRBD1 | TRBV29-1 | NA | TGCAGCGTTAGCCGGGACAGCTCTTCCTCTGGGGCCAACGTCCTGACTTTC | CSVSRDSSSSGANVLTF
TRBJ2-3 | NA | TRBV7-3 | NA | TGTGCCAGCAGCTTAGGCATTGGTACAGATACGCAGTATTTT | CASSLGIGTDTQYF
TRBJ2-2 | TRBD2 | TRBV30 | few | TGTGCCGAGGGGAAAGCGGGGAATAGGGACACCGGGGAGCTGTTTTTT | CAEGKAGNRDTGELFF
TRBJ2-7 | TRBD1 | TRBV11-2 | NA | TGTGCCAGCAGCCACGGACCCGGGACAGCCTGGTACGAGCAGTACTTC | CASSHGPGTAWYEQYF
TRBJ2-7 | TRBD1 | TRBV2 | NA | TGTGCCACCAGGGGGAGCCACGAGCAGTACTTC | CATRGSHEQYF
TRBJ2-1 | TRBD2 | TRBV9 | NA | TGTGCCAGCAGCGTATCCCCCTCACCTAGCGGGGATTTCAATGAGCAGTTCTTC | CASSVSPSPSGDFNEQFF
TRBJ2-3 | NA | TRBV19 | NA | TGTGCCAGCTCTTACGGGGATACGCAGTATTTT | CASSYGDTQYF
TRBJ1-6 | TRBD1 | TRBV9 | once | TGTGCCAGCAGCGCCGGGACAGCTAATTCACCCCTCCACTTT | CASSAGTANSPLHF
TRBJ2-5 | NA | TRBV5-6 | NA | TGTGCCAGCAGCTATTCGGAGACCCAGTACTTC | CASSYSETQYF
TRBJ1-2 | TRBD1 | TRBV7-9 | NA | TGTGCCAGCAGCTTGGGGGGGGCCGGGACAGGCCGTTTC | CASSLGGAGTGRF
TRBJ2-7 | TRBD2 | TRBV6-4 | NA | TGTGCCAGCAGTGACTCTCCGGGTAGCGGGGGTTACGAGCAGTACTTC | CASSDSPGSGGYEQYF
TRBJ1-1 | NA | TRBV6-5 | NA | TGTGCCAGCAGTTACCAGCAGGGTAACTTGAACACTGAAGCTTTCTTT | CASSYQQGNLNTEAFF
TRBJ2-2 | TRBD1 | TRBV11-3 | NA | TGTGCCAGCAGCCCGGACAGGGGATACACCGGGGAGCTGTTTTTT | CASSPDRGYTGELFF
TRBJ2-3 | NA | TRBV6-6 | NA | TGTGCCAGCAGTTACGATGCCTCACTCTCAGATACGCAGTATTTT | CASSYDASLSDTQYF
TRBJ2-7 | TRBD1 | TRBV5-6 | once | TGTGCCAGCAGCCAGGGGGCAAACGAGCAGTACTTC | CASSQGANEQYF
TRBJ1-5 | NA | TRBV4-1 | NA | TGCGCCAGCAGCCCCTACGGCGGAGGCAATCAGCCCCAGCATTTT | CASSPYGGGNQPQHF
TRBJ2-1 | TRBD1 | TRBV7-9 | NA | TGTGCCAGCAGCTTAGGGACAGGGTACAATGAGCAGTTCTTC | CASSLGTGYNEQFF
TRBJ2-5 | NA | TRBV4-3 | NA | TGCGCCAGCAGCCAAGACGGCCAGGGGTATGAAGAGACCCAGTACTTC | CASSQDGQGYEETQYF
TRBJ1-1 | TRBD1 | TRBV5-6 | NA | TGTGCCAGCTCGACAGGGGTGAACACTGAAGCTTTCTTT | CASSTGVNTEAFF
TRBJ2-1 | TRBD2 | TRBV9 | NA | TGTGCCAGCAGCGTCTCCGGGACTAGAGGCAATGAGCAGTTCTTC | CASSVSGTRGNEQFF
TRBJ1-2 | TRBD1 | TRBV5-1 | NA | TGCGCCAGCAGCTTGGTCCCCACAGGGGAATATGGCTACACCTTC | CASSLVPTGEYGYTF
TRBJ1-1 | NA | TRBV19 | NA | TGTGCCAGTAGTATTTGGCCTCGGGATAAGAACACTGAAGCTTTCTTT | CASSIWPRDKNTEAFF
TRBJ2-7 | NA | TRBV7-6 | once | TGTGCCAGCAGCTTAGCCCAATACGAGCAGTACTTC | CASSLAQYEQYF
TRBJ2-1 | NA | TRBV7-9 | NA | TGTGCCAGCAGCTTAATTCGGAATGAGCAGTTCTTC | CASSLIRNEQFF
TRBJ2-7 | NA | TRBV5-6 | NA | TGTGCCAGCAGCGGCAGGACAGCCTCGTTGGGTGAGCAGTACTTC | CASSGRTASLGEQYF
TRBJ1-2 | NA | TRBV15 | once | TGTGCCACCAGCTTCGAAGACAGCCTGAGGTATGGCTACACCTTC | CATSFEDSLRYGYTF
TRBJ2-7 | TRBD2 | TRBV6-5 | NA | TGTGCCAGCAGTTACGGGGGGGGGAGGAACGAGCAGTACTTC | CASSYGGGRNEQYF
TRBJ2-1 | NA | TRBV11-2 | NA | TGTGCCAGCTCACCGGGACAAGGGGGATACAATGAGCAGTTCTTC | CASSPGQGGYNEQFF
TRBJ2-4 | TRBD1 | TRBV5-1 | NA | TGCGCCAGCAGCCCGGGACAGGGGGAAAACATTCAGTACTTC | CASSPGQGENIQYF
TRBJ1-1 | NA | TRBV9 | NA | TGTGCCAGCAGCGCCGGACAGACTGAAGCTTTCTTT | CASSAGQTEAFF
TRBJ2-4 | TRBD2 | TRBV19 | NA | TGTGCCAGTAGTAACGTCGACGCGGGGGGGCCGAATACTGACATTCAGTACTTC | CASSNVDAGGPNTDIQYF
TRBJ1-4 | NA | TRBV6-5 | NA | TGTGCCAGCAGTTACTTTCGGGGGGGTCCTAATGAAAAACTGTTTTTT | CASSYFRGGPNEKLFF
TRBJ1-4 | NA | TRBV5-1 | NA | TGCGCCAGCAGCTTGGGTCCCCTACGCAGGGGTCATGAAAAACTGTTTTTT | CASSLGPLRRGHEKLFF
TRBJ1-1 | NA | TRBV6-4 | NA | TGTGCCAGCAGACCCACAGTGGGGGGGGCTGAAGCTTTCTTT | CASRPTVGGAEAFF
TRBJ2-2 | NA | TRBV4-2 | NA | TGTGCCAGCAGCCAAGATAGAGGGCCGGGGGAGCTGTTTTTT | CASSQDRGPGELFF
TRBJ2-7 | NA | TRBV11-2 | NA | TGTGCCAGCAGCTTTGGCGGTGGTACATACGAGCAGTACTTC | CASSFGGGTYEQYF
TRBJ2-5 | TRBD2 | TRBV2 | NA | TGTGCCAGCTCCGGGGGAGGGGAGACCCAGTACTTC | CASSGGGETQYF
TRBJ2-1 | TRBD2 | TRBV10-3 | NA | TGTGCCATCAGTGAAGATCTAGCGGGAGTCAATGAGCAGTTCTTC | CAISEDLAGVNEQFF
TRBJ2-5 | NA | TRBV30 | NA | TGTGCCTGGAGTGTAAGGCGGTTCCAAGAGACCCAGTACTTC | CAWSVRRFQETQYF
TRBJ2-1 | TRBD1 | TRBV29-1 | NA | TGCAGCGTTGAACCGGGGACAGGCGGCTATGAGCAGTTCTTC | CSVEPGTGGYEQFF
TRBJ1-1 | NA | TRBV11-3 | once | TGTGCCAGCAGCTTGTCCCGGGGGGCTGAAGCTTTCTTT | CASSLSRGAEAFF
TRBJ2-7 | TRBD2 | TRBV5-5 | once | TGTGCCAGCAGCTTGTGGGTAGCGGGGGGTTACGAGCAGTACTTC | CASSLWVAGGYEQYF
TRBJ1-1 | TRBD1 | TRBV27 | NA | TGTGCCAGCAGTTACGCGGGACAGCTGAACACTGAAGCTTTCTTT | CASSYAGQLNTEAFF
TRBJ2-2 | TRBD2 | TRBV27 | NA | TGTGCCAGCAGTTTAGCCGGGGGGTATGGCGGGGAGCTGTTTTTT | CASSLAGGYGGELFF
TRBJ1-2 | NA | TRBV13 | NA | TGTGCCAGCAGCGCGGCCGCTGGCTACACCTTC | CASSAAAGYTF
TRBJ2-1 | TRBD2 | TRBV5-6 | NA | TGTGCCAGCAGCTTTGCTTCTAGCGGGGGCTACAATGAGCAGTTCTTC | CASSFASSGGYNEQFF
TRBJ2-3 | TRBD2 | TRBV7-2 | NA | TGTGCCAGCAGCCTCGGACTAGCGGGGGGATCCGATACGCAGTATTTT | CASSLGLAGGSDTQYF
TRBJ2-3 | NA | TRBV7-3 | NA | TGTGCCAGCAGCTTAACGGGGGGAGGAGATACGCAGTATTTT | CASSLTGGGDTQYF
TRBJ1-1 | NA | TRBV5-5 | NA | TGTGCCAGCAGGGGGGGGAACACTGAAGCTTTCTTT | CASRGGNTEAFF